These T cell receptor beta chains were read from a single sample in a study of blood T cell repertoires in COVID-19. Sequenced by immunoSEQ multiplex PCR; TCRdb stores in-frame clones only, minus some. Of some 80,000 clones listed, roughly 86% are singletons. The specimen sequenced was peripheral blood. Receptor source: a human donor in a cohort sampled during active COVID-19. Each CDR3 is given with its conserved first and last residue. Fields, in order: D gene, J gene, clone size, CDR3 length, V gene, CDR3 protein, CDR3 DNA. D genes are given only for firm matches. Rows may omit the clone size; those that give it use once, few, many or a size class.

>.|TRBJ1-1|.|15|TRBV9
CASSVVGAVNTEAFF
TGTGCCAGCAGCGTAGTTGGGGCGGTGAACACTGAAGCTTTCTTT
>.|TRBJ2-2|.|17|TRBV7-6
CASSSSIWQANTGELFF
TGTGCCAGCAGCTCTAGCATTTGGCAGGCGAACACCGGGGAGCTGTTTTTT
>.|TRBJ2-7|.|13|TRBV15
CATSRGRGGEQYF
TGTGCCACCAGCAGAGGGCGGGGCGGGGAGCAGTACTTC
>TRBD2|TRBJ2-1|.|15|TRBV11-2
CASSLGGGTYNEQFF
TGTGCCAGCAGCTTAGGCGGGGGGACCTACAATGAGCAGTTCTTC
>.|TRBJ1-2|.|12|TRBV6-5
CASIGGGYGYTF
TGTGCCAGCATCGGAGGCGGATATGGCTACACCTTC
>TRBD1|TRBJ2-2|once|16|TRBV6-4
CASSDSSGGRPGELFF
TGTGCCAGCAGTGACTCCTCAGGGGGCCGGCCCGGGGAGCTGTTTTTT
>.|TRBJ1-4|.|14|TRBV7-9
CASTPVSGREKLFF
TGTGCCAGCACCCCAGTATCGGGTAGAGAAAAACTGTTTTTT
>.|TRBJ1-5|.|15|TRBV28
CASSLGRYSNQPQHF
TGTGCCAGCAGCCTGGGGAGGTATAGCAATCAGCCCCAGCATTTT
>.|TRBJ1-2|.|14|TRBV19
CASKGTGSNYGYTF
TGTGCCAGTAAAGGTACGGGGTCCAACTATGGCTACACCTTC
>TRBD2|TRBJ2-7|.|13|TRBV9
CASSPRGGDEQYF
TGTGCCAGCTCCCCAAGGGGAGGGGACGAGCAGTACTTC
>.|TRBJ2-3|once|16|TRBV24-1
CATSDLGARLPDTQYF
TGTGCCACCAGTGATCTAGGCGCGCGGCTCCCAGATACGCAGTATTTT
>TRBD1|TRBJ2-2|.|18|TRBV4-1
CASSQDSTGAYRTGELFF
TGCGCCAGCAGCCAAGATAGTACAGGGGCGTATAGGACCGGGGAGCTGTTTTTT
>.|TRBJ1-3|.|15|TRBV7-9
CASSLQGGTENTIYF
TGTGCCAGCAGCTTACAGGGAGGAACAGAAAACACCATATATTTT
>TRBD1|TRBJ1-4|.|16|TRBV18
CASSPGVAGQIAKLFF
TGTGCCAGCTCACCAGGGGTAGCGGGACAGATCGCAAAACTGTTTTTT
>TRBD1|TRBJ1-2|few|15|TRBV14
CASSPGQGVNYGYTF
TGTGCCAGCAGCCCCGGACAGGGGGTTAACTATGGCTACACCTTC
>.|TRBJ1-1|.|15|TRBV19
CASSIFASGAGEAFF
TGTGCCAGTAGTATATTCGCGTCAGGGGCCGGGGAAGCTTTCTTT
>.|TRBJ1-1|.|13|TRBV19
CASSPYRDTEAFF
TGTGCCAGTAGTCCATACAGGGACACTGAAGCTTTCTTT
>.|TRBJ2-5|.|14|TRBV6-5
CASSYGGTPETQYF
TGTGCCAGCAGTTACGGTGGGACACCAGAGACCCAGTACTTC
>.|TRBJ2-5|.|12|TRBV24-1
CATRGDQETQYF
TGTGCCACCCGCGGGGACCAAGAGACCCAGTACTTC
>TRBD1|TRBJ1-2|.|14|TRBV11-2
CASSTLTGDYGYTF
TGTGCCAGCAGCACTCTGACAGGGGACTATGGCTACACCTTC
>TRBD1|TRBJ1-2|.|13|TRBV12-3/TRBV12-4
CASSMTGTHGYTF
TGTGCCAGCAGTATGACAGGGACTCATGGCTACACCTTC
>.|TRBJ1-2|.|13|TRBV18
CASSLPGEDGYTF
TGTGCCAGCTCACTTCCCGGCGAGGATGGCTACACCTTC
>TRBD1|TRBJ1-6|once|15|TRBV7-6
CASSEDRGGNSPLHF
TGTGCCAGCAGCGAAGACAGGGGCGGGAATTCACCCCTCCACTTT
>.|TRBJ1-1|.|15|TRBV5-1
CASSLGGAMNTEAFF
TGCGCCAGCAGCTTGGGTGGGGCTATGAACACTGAAGCTTTCTTT
>TRBD2|TRBJ2-1|.|17|TRBV7-9
CASSLGLAGDLLNEQFF
TGTGCCAGCAGCTTGGGACTAGCGGGGGACCTCCTGAATGAGCAGTTCTTC
>TRBD2|TRBJ2-7|.|15|TRBV6-2/TRBV6-3
CASSFLAGGEGEQYF
TGTGCCAGCAGTTTTCTAGCGGGGGGAGAAGGCGAGCAGTACTTC
>.|TRBJ1-2|.|11|TRBV29-1
CSVQGLAGYTF
TGCAGCGTTCAGGGACTTGCTGGCTACACCTTC
>TRBD2|TRBJ2-7|once|19|TRBV27
CASSAKPGLAGPSSYEQYF
TGTGCCAGCAGTGCAAAACCGGGACTAGCGGGGCCATCTTCCTACGAGCAGTACTTC
>TRBD1|TRBJ2-7|.|16|TRBV9
CASSASRQGTYYEQYF
TGTGCCAGCAGCGCCTCCAGACAGGGAACGTACTACGAGCAGTACTTC
>.|TRBJ1-4|once|13|TRBV11-2
CASSRGPNEKLFF
TGTGCCAGCAGCAGGGGTCCTAATGAAAAACTGTTTTTT
>TRBD1|TRBJ1-1|.|16|TRBV7-8
CASSHGAGGRSAEAFF
TGTGCCAGCAGCCATGGGGCAGGGGGCCGGTCCGCTGAAGCTTTCTTT
>.|TRBJ1-1|.|11|TRBV10-3
CAISGGREAFF
TGTGCCATCAGTGGGGGGCGTGAAGCTTTCTTT
>TRBD1|TRBJ2-7|.|14|TRBV5-4
CASSFWDRSWEQYF
TGTGCCAGCAGCTTTTGGGACAGGTCTTGGGAGCAGTACTTC
>.|TRBJ1-4|.|15|TRBV11-2
CASSLGTPTNEKLFF
TGTGCCAGCAGCTTAGGTACACCAACTAATGAAAAACTGTTTTTT
>TRBD2|TRBJ2-7|.|14|TRBV5-4
CASSSSGAPYEQYF
TGTGCCAGCAGCTCTAGCGGGGCCCCCTACGAGCAGTACTTC
>.|TRBJ2-2|.|15|TRBV9
CASSVLGQNTGELFF
TGTGCCAGCAGCGTATTAGGACAGAACACCGGGGAGCTGTTTTTT
>TRBD1|TRBJ2-7|few|15|TRBV6-5
CASSRDRGHLYEQYF
TGTGCCAGCAGTCGCGACAGGGGGCATCTCTACGAGCAGTACTTC
>TRBD1|TRBJ1-6|.|15|TRBV6-5
CASWDRDGDNSPLHF
TGTGCCAGTTGGGACAGGGATGGGGATAATTCACCCCTCCACTTT
>TRBD1|TRBJ2-7|.|15|TRBV13
CASSWDRGLSNEQYF
TGTGCCAGTTCCTGGGACAGGGGGCTTTCGAACGAGCAGTACTTC
>TRBD2|TRBJ2-1|.|16|TRBV7-2
CASSLVSGGGYNEQFF
TGTGCTAGCAGCTTAGTGTCGGGCGGGGGTTACAATGAGCAGTTCTTC
>.|TRBJ2-5|.|11|TRBV5-4
CASSQMETQYF
TGTGCCAGCAGCCAAATGGAGACCCAGTACTTC
>TRBD2|TRBJ2-5|.|14|TRBV7-8
CASRILGAREGQYF
TGTGCCAGCCGCATACTGGGGGCTCGGGAGGGCCAGTACTTC
>.|TRBJ2-5|.|15|TRBV19
CASSIRWGQQETQYF
TGTGCCAGTAGTATTAGGTGGGGGCAACAAGAGACCCAGTACTTC
>TRBD2|TRBJ2-7|.|15|TRBV7-2
CASSLGAGGSYEQYF
TGTGCCAGCAGCTTAGGTGCGGGGGGCTCCTACGAGCAGTACTTC
>.|TRBJ2-7|few|14|TRBV27
CASSPAFGPYEQYF
TGTGCCAGCAGTCCCGCGTTTGGGCCCTACGAGCAGTACTTC